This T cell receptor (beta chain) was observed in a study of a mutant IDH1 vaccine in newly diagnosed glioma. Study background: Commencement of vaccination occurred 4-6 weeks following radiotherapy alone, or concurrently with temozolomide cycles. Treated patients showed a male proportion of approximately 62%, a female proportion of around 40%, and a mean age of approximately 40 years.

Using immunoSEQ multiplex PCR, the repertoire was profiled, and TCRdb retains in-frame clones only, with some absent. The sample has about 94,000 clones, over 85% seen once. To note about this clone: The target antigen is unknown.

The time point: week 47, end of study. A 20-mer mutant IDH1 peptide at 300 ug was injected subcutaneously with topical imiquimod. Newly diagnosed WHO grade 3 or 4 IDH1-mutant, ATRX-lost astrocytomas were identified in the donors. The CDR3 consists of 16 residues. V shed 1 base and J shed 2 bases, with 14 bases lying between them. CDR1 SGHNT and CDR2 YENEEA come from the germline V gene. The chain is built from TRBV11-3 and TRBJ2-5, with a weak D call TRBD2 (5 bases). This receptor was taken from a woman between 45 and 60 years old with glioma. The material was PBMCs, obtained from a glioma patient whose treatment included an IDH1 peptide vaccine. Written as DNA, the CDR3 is TGTGCCAGCAGCTTAGGGGCCAGTAGCGTGCAAGAGACCCAGTACTTC. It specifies CASSLGASSVQETQYF.